This T cell receptor (beta chain) was recovered during a study of blood T cell repertoires in COVID-19 (dated by TCRdb to about 2020). Broadly, across the study: Samples covering the acute and convalescent phases of COVID-19 were provided by collaborators in the United States, Italy and Spain. The repertoires were released in a freely available public database intended as a resource for research on the immune response to SARS-CoV-2. The material from the prospective study consisted of cDNA or gDNA derived from T cells, B-cell-depleted T cells, or PBMCs. Deeply sampled blood TCRbeta repertoires from subjects exposed to, actively infected with, or recovered from COVID-19 were included in the dataset. Where HLA class I and class II types were available, the types were taken from metadata supplied by the sample provider, not from assay-based typing. A de-identified subject ID, COVID-19 status, age in years and sex were almost always included in the sample metadata. Samples came from the ongoing ImmuneRACE study (first 160 participants) plus 1,254 subjects from 6 global collaborators.

Collaborating institutions collected whole blood in K2EDTA tubes following their own protocols. Collaborator samples were shipped for TCRbeta analysis as frozen whole blood, isolated PBMCs, or DNA extracted from either sample type. Ends trimmed: V by 1 base, J by 4 bases; bases unmatched to a gene: 5. Its CDR3 holds 15 amino acids, cysteine through phenylalanine. The kept DNA is CDR3 alone, 45 bases in frame from the first base. The germline V gene supplies CDR1 SGHAT and CDR2 FQNNGV. Worth noting for this clone: It has no known antigen specificity. No base-level quality is on record; no much larger clone is a single base apart.

TCRbeta CDR3 regions were amplified from genomic DNA using the immunoSEQ Assay, a bias-controlled multiplex PCR. Regarding the original processing steps: Nucleated cell counts per sample were estimated from amplification of reference gene primers within the assay. Sequence reads were collapsed and filtered to measure the absolute abundance of every unique TCRbeta CDR3 rearrangement. Productive Simpson clonality was computed per sample as the square root of Simpson's diversity index over productive rearrangements. The source is immuneACCESS, and TCRdb retained only in-frame sequences with V and J called. Part of the clones is not carried over; for the studies checked, unresolved V genes explain less than half of this, and the remainder is unexplained. Clone size and the V and J calls come from that table; the DNA yielded D and trimming. This sample holds some 120,000 clones; about 88% were observed only once. The top ten hold less than 2% of the sample.

What the authors observed across the whole study: The amount of clinical and demographic metadata varied by source and participant and was provided uncurated.

The sample taken for sequencing was peripheral blood. This sequence was found in a human donor in a cohort sampled during active COVID-19. The chain couples TRBV11-2 to TRBJ2-7; 9 of the junction bases match TRBD1. In nucleotide form, the sequence is TGTGCCAGCAGCTTAGCGGGACAGGGCTCATACGAGCAGTACTTC. Protein translation: CASSLAGQGSYEQYF.